The clone carrying this T cell receptor beta chain is labeled as medium-sized (0.01 to 0.1%). Its antigen is not identified. For a library built for alpha chains, this beta chain is a stray read; little rests on its size. V was pared by 5 bases and J by 5 bases, with 27 bases between. The CDR3 runs 19 residues. Germline assignment: CDR1 SGHVS and CDR2 FQNEAQ. TCRdb re-derived calls from the 5' RACE reads in MiXCR, one entry per CDR3 protein. The sample comprises under 13,000 distinct CDR3 sequences, under 9.5% of which are singletons, and around a fifth rests with the top ten. The data derive from a study of spatial heterogeneity in lung cancer. Whole-study context: Averaged across combinations, each unique TCR and UMI pairing appeared more than ten times in raw reads, which were uncorrected. The study's findings and limits: Expanded alpha and beta TCR counts within tumors tracked tumor mutation counts. Alpha chain coverage of tumor T cells was estimated at about 7%, and beta chain coverage at about 13%.

The time point: sample taken at primary tumor resection. J is TRBJ2-2 and V is TRBV7-8; D gene uncertain. This TCR derives from a female donor with early-stage non-small cell lung cancer. The sequences come from lung tumor tissue, collected at surgery. This chain's CDR3 is CASSPQGLGRALGTGELFF. CDR3 in DNA: TGTGCCAGCAGCCCACAAGGGTTGGGTAGAGCTCTTGGGACCGGGGAGCTGTTTTTT.